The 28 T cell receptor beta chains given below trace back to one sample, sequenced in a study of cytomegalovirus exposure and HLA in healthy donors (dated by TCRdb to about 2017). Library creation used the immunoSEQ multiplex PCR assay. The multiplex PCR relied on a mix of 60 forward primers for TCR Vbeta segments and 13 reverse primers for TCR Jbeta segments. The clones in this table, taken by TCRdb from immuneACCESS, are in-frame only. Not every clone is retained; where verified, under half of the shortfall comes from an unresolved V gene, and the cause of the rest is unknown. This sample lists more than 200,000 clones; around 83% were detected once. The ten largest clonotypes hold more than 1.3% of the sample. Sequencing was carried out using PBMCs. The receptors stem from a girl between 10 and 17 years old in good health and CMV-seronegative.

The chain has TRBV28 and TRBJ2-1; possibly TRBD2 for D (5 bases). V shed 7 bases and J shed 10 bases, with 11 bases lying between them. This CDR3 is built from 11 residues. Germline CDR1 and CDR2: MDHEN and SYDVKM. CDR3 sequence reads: CASTFTGEQFF. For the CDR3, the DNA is TGTGCCAGCACCTTCACGGGGGAGCAGTTCTTC.

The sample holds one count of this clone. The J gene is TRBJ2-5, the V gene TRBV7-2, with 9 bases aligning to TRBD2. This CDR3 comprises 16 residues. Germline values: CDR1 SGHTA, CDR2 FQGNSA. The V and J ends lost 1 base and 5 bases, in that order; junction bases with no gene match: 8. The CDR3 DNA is TGTGCCAGCAGCTTAGTAGCGGGGGTTATCTGGGAGACCCAGTACTTC. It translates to CASSLVAGVIWETQYF.

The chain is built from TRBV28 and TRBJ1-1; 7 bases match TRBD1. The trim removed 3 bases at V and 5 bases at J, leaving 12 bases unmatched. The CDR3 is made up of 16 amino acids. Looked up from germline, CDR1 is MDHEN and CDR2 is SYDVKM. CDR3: CASSLMIEGARTEAFF. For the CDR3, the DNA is TGTGCCAGCAGTTTGATGATTGAGGGGGCGAGGACTGAAGCTTTCTTT.

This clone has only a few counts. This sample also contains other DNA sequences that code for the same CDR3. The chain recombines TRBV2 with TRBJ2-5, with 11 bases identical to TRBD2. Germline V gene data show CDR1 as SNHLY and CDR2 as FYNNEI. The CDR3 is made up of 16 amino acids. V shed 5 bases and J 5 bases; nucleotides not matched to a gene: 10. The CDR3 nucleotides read TGTGCCAGCAGTCGAGTTCTAGCGGGAGGCTTGGAGACCCAGTACTTC. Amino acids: CASSRVLAGGLETQYF. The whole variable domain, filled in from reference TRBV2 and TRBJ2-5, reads EPEVTQTPSHQVTQMGQEVILRCVPISNHLYFYWYRQILGQKVEFLVSFYNNEISEKSEIFDDQFSVERPDGSNFTLKIRSTKLEDSAMYFCASSRVLAGGLETQYFGPGTRLLVL.

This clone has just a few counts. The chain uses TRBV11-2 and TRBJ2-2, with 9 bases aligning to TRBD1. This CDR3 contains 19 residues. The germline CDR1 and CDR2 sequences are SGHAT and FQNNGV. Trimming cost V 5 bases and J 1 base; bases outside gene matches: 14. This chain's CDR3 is CASSEVGTGLGRNTGELFF. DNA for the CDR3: TGTGCCAGCAGCGAGGTCGGGACAGGGCTCGGACGGAACACCGGGGAGCTGTTTTTT. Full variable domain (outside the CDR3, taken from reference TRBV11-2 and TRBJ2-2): EAGVAQSPRYKIIEKRQSVAFWCNPISGHATLYWYQQILGQGPKLLIQFQNNGVVDDSQLPKDRFSAERLKGVDSTLKIQPAKLEDSAVYLCASSEVGTGLGRNTGELFFGEGSRLTVL.

CDR3 amino acids: CASSQALYRDRGYPGTEAFF. Here the CDR3 DNA reads TGCGCCAGCAGCCAAGCCCTGTACCGGGACAGGGGGTATCCTGGCACTGAAGCTTTCTTT. V usage is TRBV4-3 and J usage is TRBJ1-1; 11 bases are shared with TRBD1. CDR1 and CDR2 (germline): LGHNA, YSLEER. The CDR3 is made up of 20 amino acids. After removal of 1 base from V and 4 bases from J, the junction contained 17 bases not matched to a gene.

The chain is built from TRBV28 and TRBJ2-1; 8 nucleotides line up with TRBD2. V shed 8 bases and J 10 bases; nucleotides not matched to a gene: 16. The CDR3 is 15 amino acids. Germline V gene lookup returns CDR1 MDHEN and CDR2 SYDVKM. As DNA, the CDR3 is TGTGCCAGCCTCACGACGTTAGCGGGGTCTACAGAGCAGTTCTTC. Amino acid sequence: CASLTTLAGSTEQFF.

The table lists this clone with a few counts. The CDR3 DNA sequence: TGCGCCAGCAGCCAAGATAGGGGGACAGGGGGAACTGAAGCTTTCTTT. Residues: CASSQDRGTGGTEAFF. This sequence joins TRBV4-1 and TRBJ1-1; TRBD1 matches at 11 bases. This CDR3 is built from 16 residues. CDR1 MGHRA and CDR2 YSYEKL come from the germline V gene. Trimming at V came to 0 bases and at J to 5 bases, leaving 5 bases not matched to a gene.

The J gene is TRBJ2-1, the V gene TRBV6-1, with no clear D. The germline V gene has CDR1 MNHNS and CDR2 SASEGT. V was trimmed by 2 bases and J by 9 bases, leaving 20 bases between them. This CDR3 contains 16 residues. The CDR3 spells CASSEKASELLGEQFF. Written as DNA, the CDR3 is TGTGCCAGCAGTGAAAAGGCGTCGGAGCTTCTGGGTGAGCAGTTCTTC.

The CDR3 DNA is TGTGCCAGCAGGGTTCTTCCGGGACAGGGAGGTAGGAGCACAGATACGCAGTATTTT. This codes for CASRVLPGQGGRSTDTQYF. The chain carries TRBV2 and TRBJ2-3; the match to TRBD1 covers 9 bases. V dropped 6 bases and J dropped 0; count of bases not matched to a gene: 16. Germline CDR1 and CDR2: SNHLY and FYNNEI. The CDR3 is made up of 19 amino acids.

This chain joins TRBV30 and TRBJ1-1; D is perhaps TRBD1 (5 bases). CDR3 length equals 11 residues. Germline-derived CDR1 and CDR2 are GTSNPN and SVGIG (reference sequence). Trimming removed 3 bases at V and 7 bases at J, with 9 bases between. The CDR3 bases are TGTGCCTGGAGGTTGACAGTTGAAGCTTTCTTT. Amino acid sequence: CAWRLTVEAFF.

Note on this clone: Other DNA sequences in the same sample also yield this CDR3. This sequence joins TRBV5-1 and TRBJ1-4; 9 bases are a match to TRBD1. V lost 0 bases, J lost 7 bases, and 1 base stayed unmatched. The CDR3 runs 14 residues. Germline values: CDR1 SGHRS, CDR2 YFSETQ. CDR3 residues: CASSLGQGGEKLFF. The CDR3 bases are TGCGCCAGCAGCTTGGGACAGGGGGGTGAAAAACTGTTTTTT.

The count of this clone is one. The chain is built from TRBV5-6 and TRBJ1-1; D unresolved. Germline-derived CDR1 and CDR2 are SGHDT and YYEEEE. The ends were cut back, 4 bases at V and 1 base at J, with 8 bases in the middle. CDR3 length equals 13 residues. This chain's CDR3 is CASSLRWNTEAFF. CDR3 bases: TGTGCCAGCAGCCTGAGATGGAACACTGAAGCTTTCTTT.

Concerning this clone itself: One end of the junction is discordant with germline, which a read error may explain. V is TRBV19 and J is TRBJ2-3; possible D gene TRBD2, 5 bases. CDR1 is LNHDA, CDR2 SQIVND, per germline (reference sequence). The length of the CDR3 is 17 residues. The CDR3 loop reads CASSLRSIDPSTDAQYF. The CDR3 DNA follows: TGTGCCAGTAGTCTCCGTTCGATAGATCCTAGCACAGATGCGCAGTATTTT.

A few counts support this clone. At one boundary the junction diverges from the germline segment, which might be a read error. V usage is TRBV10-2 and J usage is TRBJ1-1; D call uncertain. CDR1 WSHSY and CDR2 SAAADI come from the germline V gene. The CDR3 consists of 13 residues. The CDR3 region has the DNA TGCGCCAGCAATGAGATACTAAACGCTGAAGCTTTCTTT. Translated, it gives CASNEILNAEAFF.

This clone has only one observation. CDR3 residues: CASSPRGGVSSYEQYF. In nucleotides, the CDR3 is TGTGCCAGCTCACCCCGGGGGGGCGTCAGCTCCTACGAGCAGTACTTC. The genes are TRBV18 and TRBJ2-7; 8 bases fit TRBD2. Germline V gives CDR1 KGHSH, CDR2 LQKENI. J gave up 0 bases and V 3 bases, and 7 bases lay outside the gene matches. This CDR3 region has 16 residues.

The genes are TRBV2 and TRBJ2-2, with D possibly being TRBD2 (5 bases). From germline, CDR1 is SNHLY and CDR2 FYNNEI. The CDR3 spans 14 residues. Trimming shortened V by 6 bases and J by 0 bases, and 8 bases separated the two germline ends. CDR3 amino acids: CASRAGTNTGELFF. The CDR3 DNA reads TGTGCCAGCAGGGCCGGGACGAACACCGGGGAGCTGTTTTTT.

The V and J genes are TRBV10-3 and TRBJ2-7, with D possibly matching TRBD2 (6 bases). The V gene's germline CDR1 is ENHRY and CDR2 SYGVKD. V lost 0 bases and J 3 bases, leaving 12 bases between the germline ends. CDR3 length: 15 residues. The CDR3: CAISESGGGDYEQYF. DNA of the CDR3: TGTGCCATCAGTGAGTCAGGAGGAGGGGACTACGAGCAGTACTTC.

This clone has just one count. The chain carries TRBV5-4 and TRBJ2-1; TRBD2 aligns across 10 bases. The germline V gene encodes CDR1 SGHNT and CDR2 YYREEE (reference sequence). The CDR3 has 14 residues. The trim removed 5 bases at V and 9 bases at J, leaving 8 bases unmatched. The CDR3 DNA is TGTGCCAGCAGTTTCGCCGGGACTAGCGCTGAGCAGTTCTTC. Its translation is CASSFAGTSAEQFF. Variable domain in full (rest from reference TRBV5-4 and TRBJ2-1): ETGVTQSPTHLIKTRGQQVTLRCSSQSGHNTVSWYQQALGQGPQFIFQYYREEENGRGNFPPRFSGLQFPNYSSELNVNALELDDSALYLCASSFAGTSAEQFFGPGTRLTVL.

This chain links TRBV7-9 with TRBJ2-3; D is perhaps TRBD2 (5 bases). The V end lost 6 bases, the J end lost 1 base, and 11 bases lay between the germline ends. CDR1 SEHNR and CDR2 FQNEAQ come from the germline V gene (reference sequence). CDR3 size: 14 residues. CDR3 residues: CASRAGVGTDTQYF. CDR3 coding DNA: TGTGCCAGCAGGGCCGGGGTGGGCACAGATACGCAGTATTTT.

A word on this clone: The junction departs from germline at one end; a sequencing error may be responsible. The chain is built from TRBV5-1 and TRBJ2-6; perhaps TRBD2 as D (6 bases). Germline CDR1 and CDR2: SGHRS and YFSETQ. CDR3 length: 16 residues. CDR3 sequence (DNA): TGCGCCAGCAGCAGGACGCAGGGAGGTGGGGCCAGCGTCCTGACTTTC. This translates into CASSRTQGGGASVLTF.

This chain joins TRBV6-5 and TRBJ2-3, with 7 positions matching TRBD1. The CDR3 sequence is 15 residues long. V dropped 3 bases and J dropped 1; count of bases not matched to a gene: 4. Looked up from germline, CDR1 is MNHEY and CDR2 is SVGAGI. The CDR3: CASSYSDRGTDTQYF. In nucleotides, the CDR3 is TGTGCCAGCAGTTATAGTGACAGGGGCACAGATACGCAGTATTTT.

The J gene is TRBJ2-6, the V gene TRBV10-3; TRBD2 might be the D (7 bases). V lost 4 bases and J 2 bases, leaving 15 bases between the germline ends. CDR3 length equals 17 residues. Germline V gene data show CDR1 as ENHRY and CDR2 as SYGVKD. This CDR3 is CAISVVGGGAGANVLTF. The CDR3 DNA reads TGTGCCATCAGTGTGGTAGGGGGGGGAGCTGGGGCCAACGTCCTGACTTTC.

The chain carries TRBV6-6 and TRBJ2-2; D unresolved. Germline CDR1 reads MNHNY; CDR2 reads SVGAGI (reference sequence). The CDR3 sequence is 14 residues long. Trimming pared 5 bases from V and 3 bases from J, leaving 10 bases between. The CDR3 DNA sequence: TGTGCCAGCAGTCGTTCTCGTTACACCGGGGAGCTGTTTTTT. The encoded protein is CASSRSRYTGELFF.

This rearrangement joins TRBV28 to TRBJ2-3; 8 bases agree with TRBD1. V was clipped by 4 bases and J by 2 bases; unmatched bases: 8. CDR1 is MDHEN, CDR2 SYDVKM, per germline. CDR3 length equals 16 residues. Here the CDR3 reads CASSYGGTGFTDTQYF. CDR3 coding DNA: TGTGCCAGCAGTTATGGGGGGACAGGCTTCACAGATACGCAGTATTTT.

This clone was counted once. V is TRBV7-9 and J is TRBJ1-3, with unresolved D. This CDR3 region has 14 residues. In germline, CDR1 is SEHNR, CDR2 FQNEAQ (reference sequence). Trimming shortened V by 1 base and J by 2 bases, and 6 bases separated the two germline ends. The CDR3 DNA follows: TGTGCCAGCAGCTTAGGGGCCCCTGGAAACACCATATATTTT. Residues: CASSLGAPGNTIYF.

DNA for the CDR3: TGTGCCAGCAGGACTAGCGGGGGGACAGATACGCAGTATTTT. Translating it yields CASRTSGGTDTQYF. The V call is TRBV7-9, the J call TRBJ2-3; the match to TRBD2 covers 13 bases. The CDR3 is made up of 14 amino acids. J was trimmed by 3 bases and V by 6 bases; bases with no gene match: 0. Germline CDR1 SEHNR, CDR2 FQNEAQ (reference sequence).

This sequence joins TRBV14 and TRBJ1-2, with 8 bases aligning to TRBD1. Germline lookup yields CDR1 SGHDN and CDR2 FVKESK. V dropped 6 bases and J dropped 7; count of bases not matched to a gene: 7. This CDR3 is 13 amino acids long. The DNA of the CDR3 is TGTGCCAGCAGTACTATCGACAGGGGTGGCTACACCTTC. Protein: CASSTIDRGGYTF.